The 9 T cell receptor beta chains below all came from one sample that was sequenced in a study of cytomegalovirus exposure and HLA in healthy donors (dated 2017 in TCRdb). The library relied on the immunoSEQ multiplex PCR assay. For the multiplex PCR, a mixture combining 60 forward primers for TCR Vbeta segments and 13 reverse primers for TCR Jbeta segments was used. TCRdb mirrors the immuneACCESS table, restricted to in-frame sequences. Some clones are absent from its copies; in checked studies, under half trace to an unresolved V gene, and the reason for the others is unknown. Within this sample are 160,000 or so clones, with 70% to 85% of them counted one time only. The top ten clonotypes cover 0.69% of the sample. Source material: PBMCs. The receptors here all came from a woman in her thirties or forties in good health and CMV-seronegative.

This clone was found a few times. The CDR3: CASSTSGQSNEQFF. The DNA of the CDR3 is TGTGCCAGCAGTACCAGTGGACAGTCTAATGAGCAGTTCTTC. The chain joins TRBV6-4 to TRBJ2-1; tentative D call: TRBD1 (6 bases). This CDR3 has 14 residues. The germline gives CDR1 MRHNA, CDR2 SNTAGT. Trimming removed 5 bases at V and 7 bases at J, with 15 bases between.

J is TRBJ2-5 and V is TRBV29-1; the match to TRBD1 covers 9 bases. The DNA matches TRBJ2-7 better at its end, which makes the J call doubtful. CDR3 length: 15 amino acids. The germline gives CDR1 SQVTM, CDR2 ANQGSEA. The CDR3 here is CSVVPGQGTSYEQYF. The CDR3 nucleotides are TGCAGCGTTGTTCCAGGACAGGGGACCTCCTACGAGCAGTACTTC.

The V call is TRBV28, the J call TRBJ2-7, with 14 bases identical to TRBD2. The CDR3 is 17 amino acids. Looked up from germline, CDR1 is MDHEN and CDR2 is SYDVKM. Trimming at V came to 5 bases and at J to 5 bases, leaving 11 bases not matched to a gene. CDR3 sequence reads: CASSGLGGLAGVNEQYF. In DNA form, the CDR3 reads TGTGCCAGCAGTGGCCTTGGGGGACTAGCGGGAGTAAACGAGCAGTACTTC.

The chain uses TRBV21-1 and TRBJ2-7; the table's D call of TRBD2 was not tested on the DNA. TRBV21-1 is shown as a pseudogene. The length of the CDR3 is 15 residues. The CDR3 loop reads CASSNRGGVPYEQYF. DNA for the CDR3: TGTGCCAGCAGCAACCGGGGCGGGGTCCCCTACGAGCAGTACTTC.

The chain's CDR3 is CASSPLGQGGYEQYF. CDR3 in DNA: TGTGCCAGCAGCCCCCTGGGACAGGGTGGCTACGAGCAGTACTTC. The V gene is TRBV7-9, the J gene TRBJ2-5; 9 bases fit TRBD1. The DNA matches TRBJ2-7 better at its end, which makes the J call doubtful. The CDR3 consists of 15 residues. Germline values: CDR1 SEHNR, CDR2 FQNEAQ (reference sequence).

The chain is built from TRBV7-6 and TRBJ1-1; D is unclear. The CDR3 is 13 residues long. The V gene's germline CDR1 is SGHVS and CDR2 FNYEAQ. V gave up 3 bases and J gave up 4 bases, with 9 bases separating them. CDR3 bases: TGTGCCAGCAGCTTTGTGATCGGCACTGAAGCTTTCTTT. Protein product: CASSFVIGTEAFF.

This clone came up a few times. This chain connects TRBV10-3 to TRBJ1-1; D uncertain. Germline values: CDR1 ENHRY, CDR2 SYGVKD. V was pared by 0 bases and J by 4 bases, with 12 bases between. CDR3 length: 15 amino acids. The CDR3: CAISESGSGRTEAFF. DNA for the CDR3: TGTGCCATCAGTGAGTCGGGCAGTGGGCGCACTGAAGCTTTCTTT.

In nucleotides, the CDR3 is TGTGCCAGCAGCTTAGGACAGGGGGCTGATGAGCAGTTCTTC. It is translated as CASSLGQGADEQFF. V is TRBV5-6 and J is TRBJ2-1; 11 bases map to TRBD1. The CDR3 contains 14 residues. Germline V gene data show CDR1 as SGHDT and CDR2 as YYEEEE. J gave up 8 bases and V 2 bases, and 3 bases lay outside the gene matches.

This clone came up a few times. The CDR3 region has the DNA TGTGCCAGCATACCCAGGGTGGGTAATTCACCCCTCCACTTT. Protein product: CASIPRVGNSPLHF. The J gene is TRBJ1-6, the V gene TRBV2, with TRBD1 as a possible D gene (5 bases). V was pared by 7 bases and J by 6 bases, with 13 bases between. Germline CDR1 SNHLY, CDR2 FYNNEI. The CDR3 is made up of 14 amino acids.